Sequencing of this T cell receptor (beta chain) was carried out in a study of beta chain features in type 1 diabetes. Only one heparinised blood draw was taken per donor, and its volume averaged approximately 100 mL. The CDR3 runs to 16 residues. V lost 2 bases and J lost 0; bases outside the gene matches: 1. Germline CDR1 and CDR2: SGHNT and YYREEE (reference sequence). The entirety of the isolated RNA underwent reverse transcription, so expressed TCRB transcripts were sequenced. Clones were read by immunoSEQ multiplex PCR, and TCRdb kept only the in-frame ones, dropping some. The table includes about 330,000 clones, approximately 10% detected once.

Specimen: naive CD4+ T cells from blood. The chain recombines TRBV5-4 with TRBJ2-1; 11 bases map to TRBD2. The sequence was obtained from a woman aged 25 to 39 in good health. The chain's CDR3 is CASSLTSGSSYNEQFF. The CDR3 bases are TGTGCCAGCAGCTTAACTAGCGGGAGCTCCTACAATGAGCAGTTCTTC.